This TCR beta chain emerged from a study of blood T cells in healthy people across ages. CDR1 DFQATT and CDR2 SNEGSKA come from the germline V gene (reference sequence). V shed 3 bases and J shed 8 bases, with 13 bases lying between them. There are 12 residues in the CDR3. Regarding this clonotype: Its antigen is as yet unknown.

Study conclusions and caveats: A roughly linear age-dependent decrease characterized TCR beta diversity per million T cells. Researchers deemed the diversity estimates from one million T cells underestimates.

A sample-barcoded 5' primer and a J-beta primer mix were used in a second PCR of roughly 7 to 11 cycles. Each CDR3 protein gets one entry after TCRdb re-called the 5' RACE reads with MiXCR. The data contain hundreds of thousands of distinct CDR3 sequences, roughly 53% of them singletons. The authors extracted at least 5.5 micrograms of total RNA per sample. The material sequenced was blood. J is TRBJ1-1 and V is TRBV20-1; no firm D call. This clonotype originated in a man aged 60 to 75 in good health. This chain's CDR3 is CSASPQYGEAFF. In nucleotides, the CDR3 is TGCAGTGCTAGTCCCCAGTATGGAGAAGCTTTCTTT.